This T cell receptor (beta chain) is drawn from a study of blood T cells in healthy people across ages. General study points: When one million T cells were used, diversity estimates were thought to be underestimates. Comparison with aged donors showed that long-lived donors had more naive CD4+ cells and higher diversity. PBMCs that were unsorted prevented a conclusive naive versus antigen-experienced comparison.

This clonotype turned up a few times. As yet, its antigen is unknown. Primers used in a second PCR of roughly 6 to 11 cycles were a sample-barcoded 5' primer and a J-beta primer mix. Per-sample output comprised a minimum of 2.5 million paired-end reads containing CDR3. TCRdb itself ran the 5' RACE reads through MiXCR, one entry per CDR3 protein. The repertoire includes about 730,000 distinct CDR3 sequences, about 40% of them detected once, and about 20% sits in the top ten. Sequencing was done on a sample of blood. The clonotype comes from a woman aged 60-70 years in good health.

The CDR3 here is CATRSTARQGDRYNEQFF. CDR3 in DNA: TGTGCCACCAGATCCACCGCCCGACAGGGAGATAGATACAATGAGCAGTTCTTC. The V and J genes are TRBV15 and TRBJ2-1, with TRBD1 matching over 7 bases. V was pared by 6 bases and J by 4 bases, with 18 bases of the junction left unmatched. CDR3 length equals 18 residues. Germline values: CDR1 LNHNV, CDR2 YYDKDF (reference sequence).